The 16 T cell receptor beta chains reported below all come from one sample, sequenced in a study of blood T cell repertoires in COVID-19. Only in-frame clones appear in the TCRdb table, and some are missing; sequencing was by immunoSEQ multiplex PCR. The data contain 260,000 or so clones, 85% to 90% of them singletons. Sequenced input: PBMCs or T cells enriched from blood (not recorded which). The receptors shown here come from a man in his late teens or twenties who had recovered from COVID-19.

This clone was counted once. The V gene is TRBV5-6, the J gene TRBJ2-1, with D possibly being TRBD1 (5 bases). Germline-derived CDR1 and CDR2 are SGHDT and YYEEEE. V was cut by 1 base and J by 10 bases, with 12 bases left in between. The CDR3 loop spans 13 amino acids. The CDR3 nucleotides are TGTGCCAGCAGCTTGAGGGGTATCCGGGAGCAGTTCTTC. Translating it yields CASSLRGIREQFF.

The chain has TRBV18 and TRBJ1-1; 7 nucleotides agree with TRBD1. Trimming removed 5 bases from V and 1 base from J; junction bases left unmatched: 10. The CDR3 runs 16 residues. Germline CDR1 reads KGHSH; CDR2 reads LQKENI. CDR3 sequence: CASSSLGQPKNTEAFF. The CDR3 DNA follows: TGTGCCAGCTCATCCTTGGGACAGCCAAAGAACACTGAAGCTTTCTTT.

The CDR3 loop is CASSLSSPGLAGVQETQYF. CDR3 nucleotide sequence: TGTGCCAGCAGTTTATCGAGTCCGGGACTAGCGGGAGTACAAGAGACCCAGTACTTC. This sequence joins TRBV27 and TRBJ2-5, with TRBD2 matching 14 bases. The J segment lost 2 bases and the V segment lost 0 bases, leaving 8 bases of the junction unmatched. Germline V gene sequence: CDR1 MNHEY, CDR2 SMNVEV (reference sequence). The CDR3 totals 19 residues.

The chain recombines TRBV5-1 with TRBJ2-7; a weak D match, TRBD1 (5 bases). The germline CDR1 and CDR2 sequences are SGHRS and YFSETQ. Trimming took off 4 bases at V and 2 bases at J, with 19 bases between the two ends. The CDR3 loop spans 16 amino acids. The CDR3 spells CASSPKFRVGPYEQYF. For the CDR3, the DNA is TGCGCCAGCAGCCCGAAGTTCAGGGTTGGGCCCTACGAGCAGTACTTC.

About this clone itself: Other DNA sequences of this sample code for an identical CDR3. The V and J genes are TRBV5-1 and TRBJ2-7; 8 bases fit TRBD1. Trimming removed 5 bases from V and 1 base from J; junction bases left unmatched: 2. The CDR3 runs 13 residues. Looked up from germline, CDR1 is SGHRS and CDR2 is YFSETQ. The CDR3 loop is CASRRTGSYEQYF. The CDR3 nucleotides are TGCGCCAGCAGACGGACAGGGTCCTACGAGCAGTACTTC.

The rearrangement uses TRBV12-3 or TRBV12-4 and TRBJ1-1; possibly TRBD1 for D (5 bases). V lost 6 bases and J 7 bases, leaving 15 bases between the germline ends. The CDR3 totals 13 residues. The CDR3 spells CASSSTAGDEAFF. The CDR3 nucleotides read TGTGCCAGCAGCTCGACTGCGGGGGATGAAGCTTTCTTT.

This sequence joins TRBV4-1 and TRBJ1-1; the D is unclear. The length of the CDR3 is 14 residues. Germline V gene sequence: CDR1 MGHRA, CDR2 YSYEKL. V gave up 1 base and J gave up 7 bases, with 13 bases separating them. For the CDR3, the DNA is TGCGCCAGCAGCCAAGTTGGAGGGTCGTTTGAAGCTTTCTTT. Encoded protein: CASSQVGGSFEAFF.

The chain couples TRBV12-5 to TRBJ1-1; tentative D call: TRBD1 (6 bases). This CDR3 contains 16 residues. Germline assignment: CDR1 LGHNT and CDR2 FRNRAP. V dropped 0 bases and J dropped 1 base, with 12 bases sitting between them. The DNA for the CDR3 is TGTGCTAGTGGTTTGGTACTTACAGGGAAGAACACTGAAGCTTTCTTT. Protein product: CASGLVLTGKNTEAFF. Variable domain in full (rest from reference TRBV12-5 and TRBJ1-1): DARVTQTPRHKVTEMGQEVTMRCQPILGHNTVFWYRQTMMQGLELLAYFRNRAPLDDSGMPKDRFSAEMPDATLATLKIQPSEPRDSAVYFCASGLVLTGKNTEAFFGQGTRLTVV.

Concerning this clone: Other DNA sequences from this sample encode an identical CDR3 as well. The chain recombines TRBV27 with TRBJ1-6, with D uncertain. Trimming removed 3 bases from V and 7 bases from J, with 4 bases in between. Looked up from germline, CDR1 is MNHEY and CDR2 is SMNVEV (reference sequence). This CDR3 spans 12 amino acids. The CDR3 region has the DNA TGTGCCAGCAGTTTGGCCAATTCACCCCTCCACTTT. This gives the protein CASSLANSPLHF.

CDR3: CASSFSGSSSYEQYF. The CDR3 coding sequence is TGTGCCAGCAGCTTTAGCGGGAGCTCTTCCTACGAGCAGTACTTC. This chain uses TRBV11-2 with TRBJ2-7; 9 nucleotides match TRBD2. V trimming: 3 bases; J trimming: 1 base; junction bases outside the gene matches: 4. The CDR3 sequence is 15 residues long. Per germline, CDR1 SGHAT and CDR2 FQNNGV.

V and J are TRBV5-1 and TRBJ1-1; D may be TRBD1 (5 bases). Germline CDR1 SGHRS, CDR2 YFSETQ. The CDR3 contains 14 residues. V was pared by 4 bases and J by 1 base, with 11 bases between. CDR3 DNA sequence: TGCGCCAGCAGCCCCGGGACTCCGAACACTGAAGCTTTCTTT. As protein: CASSPGTPNTEAFF.

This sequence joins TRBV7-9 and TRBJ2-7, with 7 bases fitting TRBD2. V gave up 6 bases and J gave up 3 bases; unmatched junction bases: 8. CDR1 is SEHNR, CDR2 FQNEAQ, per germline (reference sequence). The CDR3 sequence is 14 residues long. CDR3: CASRTSGEGYEQYF. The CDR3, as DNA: TGTGCCAGCAGGACTTCGGGGGAGGGCTACGAGCAGTACTTC. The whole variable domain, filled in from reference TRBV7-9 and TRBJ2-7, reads DTGVSQNPRHKITKRGQNVTFRCDPISEHNRLYWYRQTLGQGPEFLTYFQNEAQLEKSRLLSDRFSAERPKGSFSTLEIQRTEQGDSAMYLCASRTSGEGYEQYFGPGTRLTVT.

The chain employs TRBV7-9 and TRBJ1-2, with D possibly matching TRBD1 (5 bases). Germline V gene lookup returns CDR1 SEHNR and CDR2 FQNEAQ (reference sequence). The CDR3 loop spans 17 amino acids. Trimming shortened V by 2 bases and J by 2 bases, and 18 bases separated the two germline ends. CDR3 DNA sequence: TGTGCCAGCAGCTTACAGGGAGACTCCGGGGGGAACTATGGCTACACCTTC. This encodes CASSLQGDSGGNYGYTF. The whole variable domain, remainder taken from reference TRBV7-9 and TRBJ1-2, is DTGVSQNPRHKITKRGQNVTFRCDPISEHNRLYWYRQTLGQGPEFLTYFQNEAQLEKSRLLSDRFSAERPKGSFSTLEIQRTEQGDSAMYLCASSLQGDSGGNYGYTFGSGTRLTVV.

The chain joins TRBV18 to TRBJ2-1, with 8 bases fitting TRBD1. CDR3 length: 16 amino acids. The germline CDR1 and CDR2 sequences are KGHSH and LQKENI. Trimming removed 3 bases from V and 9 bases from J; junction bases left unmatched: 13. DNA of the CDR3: TGTGCCAGCTCACCCACGGCACAGGGGGATGGGAGTGAGCAGTTCTTC. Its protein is CASSPTAQGDGSEQFF. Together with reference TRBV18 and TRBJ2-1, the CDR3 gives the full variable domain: NAGVMQNPRHLVRRRGQEARLRCSPMKGHSHVYWYRQLPEEGLKFMVYLQKENIIDESGMPKERFSAEFPKEGPSILRIQQVVRGDSAAYFCASSPTAQGDGSEQFFGPGTRLTVL.

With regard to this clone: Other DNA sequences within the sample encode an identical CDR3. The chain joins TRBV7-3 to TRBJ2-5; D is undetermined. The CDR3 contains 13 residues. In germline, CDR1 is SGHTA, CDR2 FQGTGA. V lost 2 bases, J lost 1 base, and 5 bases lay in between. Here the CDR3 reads CASSLGSQETQYF. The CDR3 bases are TGTGCCAGCAGCTTAGGCAGCCAAGAGACCCAGTACTTC.

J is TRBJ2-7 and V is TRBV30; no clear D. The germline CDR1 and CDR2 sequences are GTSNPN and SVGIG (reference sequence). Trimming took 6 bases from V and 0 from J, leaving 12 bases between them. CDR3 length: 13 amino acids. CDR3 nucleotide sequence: TGTGCCTGCTTGGGCCCTACCTCCTACGAGCAGTACTTC. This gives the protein CACLGPTSYEQYF.